The rows below give T cell receptor beta chains drawn from one sample of a study of shared clonotypes between healthy human individuals. The repertoire was sequenced with immunoSEQ multiplex PCR; TCRdb's copy has only in-frame clones and lacks some. The table records fewer than 1.6 million clones, approximately 98.5% of them present only once. Source material: naive CD4+ T cells sorted from blood. Receptor source: a man aged 25-45 years in good health. The CDR3 runs from the conserved cysteine through the conserved F or W. The D gene is left open where the match is weak. Clone size, where shown, is once, few, many, or a class for clones that have expanded.

DNA | CDR3 | J | V | size | D
TGTGCCAGCTCACCAAGACAGGGAATGGTAAACGAGCAGTACTTC | CASSPRQGMVNEQYF | TRBJ2-7 | TRBV18 | - | TRBD1
TGTGCCAGCAGCCATGGTCGGACCTACGAGCAGTACTTC | CASSHGRTYEQYF | TRBJ2-7 | TRBV14 | - | -
TGTGCCAGCAGCTTAGGCCCCCTCAGCGGCACTAGCACAGATACGCAGTATTTT | CASSLGPLSGTSTDTQYF | TRBJ2-3 | TRBV13 | - | -
TGTGCCAGCAGCCAAGAAGCGGGAGTTGGCACAGATACGCAGTATTTT | CASSQEAGVGTDTQYF | TRBJ2-3 | TRBV14 | - | TRBD2
TGTGCCAGCAGTGATACAGGACGAAAGCAGTACTTC | CASSDTGRKQYF | TRBJ2-7 | TRBV6-1 | - | -
TGTGCCAGTAGTATAGTCAGACTGAGCTCTGGGGCCAACGTCCTGACTTTC | CASSIVRLSSGANVLTF | TRBJ2-6 | TRBV19 | - | -
TGTGCCAGCAGCTCGGCGGGAGATCGAGGAGATGAGCAGTTCTTC | CASSSAGDRGDEQFF | TRBJ2-1 | TRBV7-6 | - | TRBD2
TGTGCCAGCAGCTTAGCTGCCCGGCGAGGTGAGCAGTTCTTC | CASSLAARRGEQFF | TRBJ2-1 | TRBV7-2 | - | -
TGTGCCAGCAGCCCTAGCGCGGGAGGAACAGATACGCAGTATTTT | CASSPSAGGTDTQYF | TRBJ2-3 | TRBV6-1 | - | TRBD2
TGTGCCAGCAGCACAGCAGGGGGGGAAACGTTTTTT | CASSTAGGETFF | TRBJ1-4 | TRBV5-5 | once | TRBD1
TGTGCCAGCAGGAGTGGGACAGTTAGCAATCAGCCCCAGCATTTT | CASRSGTVSNQPQHF | TRBJ1-5 | TRBV6-6 | - | TRBD1
TGTGCCAGCAGCCACGGGTGGTTACTAGCGGGAGAGGCAGATACGCAGTATTTT | CASSHGWLLAGEADTQYF | TRBJ2-3 | TRBV14 | - | TRBD2
TGTGCCAGCAGCCAAGCGGCTGGGAATGGCTACACCTTC | CASSQAAGNGYTF | TRBJ1-2 | TRBV14 | - | -
TGTGCCAGCAGACTTGGACAGGGGGCAACAGATACGCAGTATTTT | CASRLGQGATDTQYF | TRBJ2-3 | TRBV14 | - | TRBD1
TGTGCCAGCAGTGAAACAGGTCCCTCCTACGAGCAGTACTTC | CASSETGPSYEQYF | TRBJ2-7 | TRBV6-1 | - | -
TGTGCCAGCAGCTTCTACACCGTCGCTGCCCAGGAAGCCAAAAACATTCAGTACTTC | CASSFYTVAAQEAKNIQYF | TRBJ2-4 | TRBV5-5 | - | -
TGTGCCAGCTCACAGGGAATAGGGGCCCAAGAGACCCAGTACTTC | CASSQGIGAQETQYF | TRBJ2-5 | TRBV18 | - | -
TGTGCCAGTACCACGACGGTGAGAGTCACAGATACGCAGTATTTT | CASTTTVRVTDTQYF | TRBJ2-3 | TRBV19 | - | -
TGCAGCGCCCCATTAACCGGGGTGGTCGAGACCCAGTACTTC | CSAPLTGVVETQYF | TRBJ2-5 | TRBV29-1 | - | -
TGTGCCAGCAGCGCAACTAGGGTTGGGGAGACCCAGTACTTC | CASSATRVGETQYF | TRBJ2-5 | TRBV7-8 | - | -
TGTGCCAGCAGTCGTCGCTCAACCGGGGGCAAAAACATTCAGTACTTC | CASSRRSTGGKNIQYF | TRBJ2-4 | TRBV6-6 | - | -
TGCGCCAGCAGCTTGAGTACCAGGGGGATAGCCAAAAACATTCAGTACTTC | CASSLSTRGIAKNIQYF | TRBJ2-4 | TRBV5-1 | - | TRBD1
TGTGCCAGCAGCGGAAGAGGACGGGGAGGGGATAATGAGCAGTTCTTC | CASSGRGRGGDNEQFF | TRBJ2-1 | TRBV9 | - | TRBD2
TGTGCCAGCAGTTTGCAGGGTTTCTACAATGAGCAGTTCTTC | CASSLQGFYNEQFF | TRBJ2-1 | TRBV28 | - | -
TGTGCCAGCAGTGAAGGGGGCTCGGTTCGAAAAAACATTCAGTACTTC | CASSEGGSVRKNIQYF | TRBJ2-4 | TRBV6-1 | - | -
TGCGCCAGCAGCCCGGGACAGGCGGTGGAGACCCAGTACTTC | CASSPGQAVETQYF | TRBJ2-5 | TRBV4-3 | - | TRBD1
TGTGCCAGCAGTGATGGTGGGCAGGGGAATGAAAAACTGTTTTTT | CASSDGGQGNEKLFF | TRBJ1-4 | TRBV2 | - | -
TGTGCCAGCACGAGAGGGACAGGGGCCACCTACGAGCAGTACTTC | CASTRGTGATYEQYF | TRBJ2-7 | TRBV6-1 | - | TRBD1
TGTGCCAGCAGTCCCCCCCGCGGGAGCTCCTACAATGAGCAGTTCTTC | CASSPPRGSSYNEQFF | TRBJ2-1 | TRBV28 | once | TRBD2
TGTGCCAGCAGTTTTTCCACTGCGAGCACTGAAGCTTTCTTT | CASSFSTASTEAFF | TRBJ1-1 | TRBV28 | - | -
TGTGCCAGCAGTGTCCGCGCCCGGGCCAGGGTCTACGAGCAGTACTTC | CASSVRARARVYEQYF | TRBJ2-7 | TRBV27 | - | -
TGTGCCAGCAGCTTAGGGCAGAGTCAGACTCAGCCCCAGCATTTT | CASSLGQSQTQPQHF | TRBJ1-5 | TRBV11-2 | - | -
TGTGCCAGCTCACCCTTGACAGGGGTCGACGAGCAGTACTTC | CASSPLTGVDEQYF | TRBJ2-7 | TRBV18 | - | TRBD1
TGTGCCAGCAGCTTCAGGAGCGGTCTCTCCTACGAGCAGTACTTC | CASSFRSGLSYEQYF | TRBJ2-7 | TRBV7-6 | - | -
TGTGCCAGCAGCCGAGGGACTAGCGGAAAAGAGACCCAGTACTTC | CASSRGTSGKETQYF | TRBJ2-5 | TRBV11-2 | - | TRBD2